This T cell receptor beta chain was documented in a study of T cells after yellow fever vaccination. Study background: SMART-Seq v4 Ultra Low Input handled preparation of low-cell-number fractions. General study points: Clonotypes shared by both compartments, CD4 and CD8, made up a small share.

As regards this clonotype: What it recognizes is unknown.

Germline-derived CDR1 and CDR2 are SGHRS and YFSETQ. This CDR3 region has 16 residues. Trimming took 3 bases from V and 1 from J, leaving 16 bases between them. A single record per CDR3 protein comes from TCRdb applying MiXCR to the 5' RACE reads. The table shows under 350,000 distinct CDR3 sequences, with approximately 4% occurring only once. The origin of this receptor is a man aged 18 to 29 who received the YFV17D yellow fever vaccine. V is TRBV5-1 and J is TRBJ1-1; unclear D gene. Sequencing was performed on PBMCs, taken 5 days after the yellow fever booster vaccination. This CDR3 is CASSSLGVSQNTEAFF. In DNA, the CDR3 is TGCGCCAGCAGCTCTCTCGGCGTCAGCCAGAACACTGAAGCTTTCTTT.